The source of this TCR beta chain is a study of T cell responses to AZD1222 COVID-19 vaccine. The overall study: Pooled in the analysis were second doses at about 4 or about 12 weeks.

As to this clone: Its specificity is not known.

General study results and limits: Unmutated regions of variants are reportedly targeted by nearly half of spike-specific TCRs. No repertoire was sampled before or during the peak T cell response, only after it. Among those given AZD1222, only 6 or 7 were seropositive at baseline.

Only in-frame clones appear in the TCRdb table, and some are missing; sequencing was by immunoSEQ multiplex PCR. This sample has 110,000 to 150,000 clones, with just under 95% found just once. V shed 4 bases and J 1 base; nucleotides not matched to a gene: 6. In germline, CDR1 is SGHRS, CDR2 YFSETQ. This CDR3 region has 15 residues. V and J are TRBV5-1 and TRBJ2-5, with 8 bases that match TRBD1. The material sequenced was peripheral blood, taken on day 0 of AZD1222 vaccination. This TCR was sampled from an adult in good health. The CDR3 bases are TGCGCCAGCAGCCAGAGACAGGGGAGCCAAGAGACCCAGTACTTC. Translated: CASSQRQGSQETQYF.